A selection of T cell receptor beta chains follows, all from one sample in a study of TIL therapy for anti-PD-1-resistant metastatic lung cancer. Assay: immunoSEQ multiplex PCR; the TCRdb copy retains only in-frame clones and omits some. The table includes 50,000 or so clones, 55% to 75% detected once. The material sequenced was tumor tissue, taken at baseline. Receptors originate from a person aged 25 to 80 with non-small cell lung cancer. The CDR3 runs from the conserved cysteine through the conserved F or W. The D gene is left open where the match is weak. Clone size is shown for a subset of rows, as once, few, many or a class of expanded clone.

>NA|TRBV5-6|NA|TRBJ2-7
CASSRLSGTSYEQYF
TGTGCCAGCAGCCGCCTATCGGGCACTTCCTACGAGCAGTACTTC
>TRBD1|TRBV5-4|NA|TRBJ2-5
CASSPWTGEGTQYF
TGTGCCAGCAGCCCCTGGACAGGAGAGGGGACCCAGTACTTC
>NA|TRBV4-3|NA|TRBJ1-1
CASSQLQGKGEAFF
TGCGCCAGCAGCCAACTGCAGGGGAAAGGTGAAGCTTTCTTT
>NA|TRBV28|NA|TRBJ2-2
CASRAGTVNTGELFF
TGTGCCAGCAGGGCCGGGACGGTGAACACCGGGGAGCTGTTTTTT
>NA|TRBV7-9|NA|TRBJ2-4
CASSLDRGLAKNIQYF
TGTGCCAGCAGCTTAGATCGTGGACTAGCCAAAAACATTCAGTACTTC
>NA|TRBV7-9|NA|TRBJ1-5
CASDTLNQPQHF
TGTGCCAGCGACACATTGAATCAGCCCCAGCATTTT
>TRBD2|TRBV27|NA|TRBJ2-5
CASSSQASGSGETQYF
TGTGCCAGCAGTTCACAGGCTAGCGGGAGTGGAGAGACCCAGTACTTC
>NA|TRBV11-2|NA|TRBJ2-1
CASSLVSGGGEQFF
TGTGCCAGCAGCTTAGTTTCCGGGGGCGGAGAGCAGTTCTTC
>TRBD1|TRBV7-8|NA|TRBJ1-3
CASSRDRVIGNTIYF
TGTGCCAGCAGCCGGGACAGGGTTATCGGAAACACCATATATTTT
>NA|TRBV28|NA|TRBJ1-1
CASSSIYRVGDTEAFF
TGTGCCAGCAGTTCCATATACAGGGTCGGGGACACTGAAGCTTTCTTT
>TRBD1|TRBV6-5|NA|TRBJ1-1
CASSEQGRAFF
TGTGCCAGCAGTGAACAGGGGCGAGCTTTCTTT
>NA|TRBV7-2|NA|TRBJ1-5
CASSLVQGNNQPQHF
TGTGCCAGCAGCTTAGTACAGGGTAACAATCAGCCCCAGCATTTT
>NA|TRBV19|NA|TRBJ1-5
CASSMGLREIWGGPQHF
TGTGCCAGTAGTATGGGTCTGAGGGAGATTTGGGGGGGGCCCCAGCATTTT
>NA|TRBV5-1|NA|TRBJ2-1
CASSLILGPGDYNEQFF
TGCGCCAGCAGCTTAATATTAGGGCCAGGGGACTACAATGAGCAGTTCTTC
>NA|TRBV6-4|NA|TRBJ2-2
CASSDSAGAGELFF
TGTGCCAGCAGTGACTCCGCAGGGGCCGGGGAGCTGTTTTTT
>NA|TRBV6-5|few|TRBJ1-1
CASSLTGGTEAFF
TGTGCCAGCAGTCTAACGGGGGGCACTGAAGCTTTCTTT
>NA|TRBV13|few|TRBJ2-3
CASSLLTGVSTDTQYF
TGTGCCAGCAGCCTCTTGACGGGGGTAAGCACAGATACGCAGTATTTT